These T cell receptor beta chains were read from a single sample in a study of blood T cell repertoires in COVID-19. The repertoire was sequenced with immunoSEQ multiplex PCR; TCRdb's copy has only in-frame clones and lacks some. Among approximately 470,000 clones listed, approximately 83% were seen once. Sample: peripheral blood. The receptors derive from a human donor in a cohort sampled during active COVID-19. Each CDR3 is given with its conserved first and last residue. A D gene is named only where the DNA matches it firmly. Clone size appears in some rows only: once, few, many, or a class for an expanded clone.

d_call,v_call,j_call,clone_size,cdr3_aa,cdr3_nt
TRBD1,TRBV18,TRBJ1-1,NA,CASSPFGQGREEAFF,TGTGCCAGCTCACCATTCGGACAGGGACGGGAGGAAGCTTTCTTT
NA,TRBV30,TRBJ2-3,NA,CARGGGSPDTQYF,TGTGCCCGAGGGGGGGGCAGCCCAGATACGCAGTATTTT
NA,TRBV5-6,TRBJ2-2,NA,CASSLGTGNTGELFF,TGTGCCAGCAGCTTGGGCACGGGGAACACCGGGGAGCTGTTTTTT
NA,TRBV18,TRBJ2-2,NA,CASSPRNTGELFF,TGTGCCAGCTCCCCCCGGAACACCGGGGAGCTGTTTTTT
NA,TRBV7-9,TRBJ1-4,few,CASSAQGWGVINEKLFF,TGTGCCAGCAGCGCGCAGGGGTGGGGCGTCATAAATGAAAAACTGTTTTTT
TRBD2,TRBV5-4,TRBJ2-2,NA,CASSLPGGTGELFF,TGTGCCAGCAGCCTCCCGGGGGGGACCGGGGAGCTGTTTTTT
TRBD2,TRBV7-4,TRBJ2-1,NA,CASSSTGLAGRIGLGHEQFF,TGTGCCAGCAGCTCGACCGGACTAGCGGGAAGGATAGGACTGGGCCATGAGCAGTTCTTC
TRBD1,TRBV25-1,TRBJ1-2,NA,CASRRNRDRGGSGYTF,TGTGCCAGCAGGAGAAATCGGGACAGGGGAGGGAGCGGCTACACCTTC
NA,TRBV5-6,TRBJ1-2,NA,CASSLAGVYGYTF,TGTGCCAGCAGCTTGGCAGGGGTCTATGGCTACACCTTC
NA,TRBV19,TRBJ1-5,NA,CASSIFVREPQHF,TGTGCCAGTAGTATATTTGTGCGGGAGCCCCAGCATTTT
NA,TRBV7-2,TRBJ1-1,once,CASSSRAGAPYTEAFF,TGTGCCAGCAGCTCAAGAGCAGGGGCCCCCTACACTGAAGCTTTCTTT
NA,TRBV5-6,TRBJ2-1,NA,CASSYYRDLDEQFF,TGTGCCAGCAGCTATTACAGGGATTTGGATGAGCAGTTCTTC
NA,TRBV28,TRBJ1-3,NA,CASSSRSSTIYF,TGTGCCAGCAGTTCCAGGTCGAGCACCATATATTTT
NA,TRBV29-1,TRBJ1-2,NA,CSVGTFPYGYTF,TGCAGCGTAGGGACTTTTCCATATGGCTACACCTTC
TRBD1,TRBV7-9,TRBJ1-1,once,CASHDRGWRNTEAFF,TGTGCCAGCCACGACAGGGGGTGGAGGAACACTGAAGCTTTCTTT
NA,TRBV29-1,TRBJ1-1,NA,CSARHPVGATGTEAFF,TGCAGCGCCCGACATCCGGTGGGGGCCACCGGCACTGAAGCTTTCTTT
TRBD2,TRBV19,TRBJ2-1,NA,CASTIAGGPYNEQFF,TGTGCCAGTACCATAGCGGGAGGCCCCTACAATGAGCAGTTCTTC
TRBD2,TRBV9,TRBJ2-1,NA,CASSVVGTSGRGLQVGIHEQFF,TGTGCCAGCAGCGTAGTTGGGACTAGCGGCCGGGGACTGCAGGTTGGTATCCATGAGCAGTTCTTC
TRBD2,TRBV10-3,TRBJ2-7,NA,CAISARLAGDTYEQYF,TGTGCCATCAGTGCCAGACTAGCGGGAGATACCTACGAGCAGTACTTC
TRBD2,TRBV5-1,TRBJ2-7,NA,CASSEGLAGTYEQYF,TGCGCCAGCAGCGAAGGACTAGCGGGAACCTACGAGCAGTACTTC
TRBD2,TRBV5-1,TRBJ2-1,NA,CASTDGLAGGPQFF,TGCGCCAGCACCGACGGACTAGCGGGAGGGCCACAGTTCTTC
NA,TRBV3-1/TRBV3-2,TRBJ2-2,NA,CASSQDMSELFF,TGTGCCAGCAGCCAAGATATGTCCGAGCTGTTTTTT
NA,TRBV10-3,TRBJ1-4,NA,CAISARGIGDEKLFF,TGTGCCATCAGTGCCCGTGGTATAGGGGATGAAAAACTGTTTTTT
NA,TRBV5-8,TRBJ2-2,once,CASTSLIGQRTGELFF,TGTGCCAGCACCTCTCTTATTGGCCAACGAACCGGGGAGCTGTTTTTT
NA,TRBV5-1,TRBJ2-2,NA,CASSSYGQGNTGELFF,TGCGCCAGCAGCTCATACGGGCAGGGCAACACCGGGGAGCTGTTTTTT
TRBD1,TRBV2,TRBJ1-1,NA,CASIFDRVGNTEAFF,TGTGCCAGCATCTTCGACAGGGTAGGGAACACTGAAGCTTTCTTT
TRBD2,TRBV28,TRBJ2-3,NA,CASSLGGIGTDTQYF,TGTGCCAGCAGTTTGGGGGGGATCGGCACAGATACGCAGTATTTT
NA,TRBV7-2,TRBJ1-2,NA,CASRKIVGGNYGYTF,TGTGCCAGCAGAAAAATAGTTGGAGGAAACTATGGCTACACCTTC
NA,TRBV6-5,TRBJ2-7,NA,CASGTGSNEQYF,TGTGCCAGCGGAACAGGGTCCAACGAGCAGTACTTC
NA,TRBV19,TRBJ2-3,few,CASNTRNRPGDTQYF,TGTGCCAGTAATACTAGAAACCGGCCGGGGGATACGCAGTATTTT
NA,TRBV4-3,TRBJ2-3,NA,CASSLGGPETDTQYF,TGCGCCAGCAGCCTCGGAGGACCCGAGACAGATACGCAGTATTTT
NA,TRBV9,TRBJ2-5,NA,CASSAGTSQETQYF,TGTGCCAGCAGCGCAGGGACTTCCCAAGAGACCCAGTACTTC
NA,TRBV7-2,TRBJ1-1,many,CASSFYGFEATEAFF,TGTGCCAGCAGCTTTTACGGGTTTGAGGCCACTGAAGCTTTCTTT
TRBD2,TRBV27,TRBJ2-3,once,CASSGREVSTDTQYF,TGTGCCAGCAGTGGGCGGGAGGTTAGCACAGATACGCAGTATTTT
TRBD1,TRBV9,TRBJ1-1,few,CASSVTPGQGRNTEAFF,TGTGCCAGCAGCGTAACTCCCGGACAGGGTCGGAACACTGAAGCTTTCTTT
TRBD2,TRBV19,TRBJ2-7,NA,CASSMELAGSYEQYF,TGTGCCAGTAGTATGGAACTAGCGGGTTCCTACGAGCAGTACTTC
TRBD1,TRBV5-1,TRBJ1-1,NA,CASSPGQGIGAFF,TGCGCCAGCAGCCCGGGACAGGGGATCGGAGCTTTCTTT
TRBD1,TRBV5-6,TRBJ1-2,NA,CASSVDRGGYGYTF,TGTGCCAGCAGCGTGGACAGGGGAGGCTATGGCTACACCTTC
NA,TRBV30,TRBJ1-1,NA,CAWSVHMLEAFF,TGTGCCTGGAGTGTACATATGCTTGAAGCTTTCTTT
TRBD1,TRBV10-1,TRBJ1-1,NA,CASSRGLGTEAFF,TGCGCCAGCTCCAGGGGGCTGGGGACTGAAGCTTTCTTT
NA,TRBV2,TRBJ1-4,NA,CASSEVLSGEKLFF,TGTGCCAGCAGTGAAGTTCTATCTGGTGAAAAACTGTTTTTT
TRBD2,TRBV6-5,TRBJ2-3,NA,CASSSREAGSTDTQYF,TGTGCCAGCAGTTCCAGGGAAGCGGGGAGCACAGATACGCAGTATTTT
NA,TRBV7-9,TRBJ2-7,NA,CASWGDSSYEQYF,TGTGCCAGCTGGGGGGACAGCTCCTACGAGCAGTACTTC
NA,TRBV19,TRBJ1-4,NA,CASRLDSDEKLFF,TGTGCCAGTAGACTGGACAGCGATGAAAAACTGTTTTTT
TRBD1,TRBV30,TRBJ1-5,NA,CASGTGGGQPQHF,TGTGCCAGCGGGACAGGGGGCGGGCAGCCCCAGCATTTT
TRBD2,TRBV27,TRBJ2-2,NA,CASLPAGGFTGELFF,TGTGCCAGCCTTCCAGCGGGAGGTTTCACCGGGGAGCTGTTTTTT
TRBD1,TRBV10-3,TRBJ1-3,NA,CAIRQGDGGNTIYF,TGTGCCATCAGACAGGGGGACGGGGGAAACACCATATATTTT
TRBD2,TRBV6-6,TRBJ2-1,NA,CASSPSRAGGPLSSYNEQFF,TGTGCCAGCAGTCCTTCCAGAGCGGGAGGCCCCCTTAGCTCCTACAATGAGCAGTTCTTC
TRBD1,TRBV24-1,TRBJ1-2,few,CATSETGYGYTF,TGTGCCACCAGTGAGACAGGGTATGGCTACACCTTC
NA,TRBV27,TRBJ2-1,NA,CASSSEPPRRGVGYNEQFF,TGTGCCAGCAGTTCCGAACCCCCCCGCAGGGGCGTGGGCTACAATGAGCAGTTCTTC
NA,TRBV25-1,TRBJ2-3,NA,CASSYLEPRDTQYF,TGTGCCAGCAGTTATCTTGAGCCGCGCGATACGCAGTATTTT
NA,TRBV28,TRBJ2-3,NA,CASRLALGDTQYF,TGTGCCAGCAGACTAGCCCTGGGGGATACGCAGTATTTT
TRBD2,TRBV6-2/TRBV6-3,TRBJ2-1,NA,CASSYTLTSGIGNEQFF,TGTGCCAGCAGTTACACCCTCACTAGCGGGATCGGAAATGAGCAGTTCTTC